This T cell receptor beta chain was captured in a study of T cell responses to AZD1222 COVID-19 vaccine. In the study overall: Timing groups of about 4 and about 12 weeks for second doses were pooled.

With regard to this clone: Its target is not known.

TCRdb's table, derived via immunoSEQ multiplex PCR, lists solely in-frame clones and lacks some. The data hold 130,000 to 150,000 clones, with about 90% observed a single time. General study points: Possibly, clonal diversity was underestimated; donors were largely white British and included more females. Spike regions recognized by vaccine-associated CD4 TCRs spanned the protein, led by 160-218 and 743-854.

Between the trimmed V and J ends, which lost 5 bases and 6 bases, there was a span of 17 bases. There are 16 residues in the CDR3. CDR1 is SGHAT and CDR2 is FQNNGV in the germline V gene. This specimen consisted of peripheral blood, obtained on day 0 of AZD1222 vaccination. This sequence originates from an adult in good health. The V gene is TRBV11-2, the J gene TRBJ1-6; D is unresolved. CDR3 bases: TGTGCCAGCAGCCCCAGGCGCAACTTGGGTAATTCACCCCTCCACTTT. Amino acids: CASSPRRNLGNSPLHF. The whole variable domain, remainder taken from reference TRBV11-2 and TRBJ1-6, is EAGVAQSPRYKIIEKRQSVAFWCNPISGHATLYWYQQILGQGPKLLIQFQNNGVVDDSQLPKDRFSAERLKGVDSTLKIQPAKLEDSAVYLCASSPRRNLGNSPLHFGNGTRLTVT.